This T cell receptor beta chain originates from a study of shared clonotypes between healthy human individuals. Study-wide findings and caveats: Apart from blood, nothing was sampled; tissue repertoires likely differ. Sharing across four donors was highest in naive CD4 (around 5%) and lowest in memory CD8 (0.4%).

Clones were sequenced by immunoSEQ multiplex PCR, and TCRdb holds only the in-frame ones, with some missing. The sample records some 2 million clones, approximately 94% being singletons. CD45RO-negative, CCR7-selected cells formed the naive CD8 fraction, which excluded terminally differentiated effector memory CD45RA+ cells. The CDR3 contains 21 residues. The J segment lost 2 bases and the V segment lost 4 bases, leaving 20 bases of the junction unmatched. Germline lookup yields CDR1 SNHLY and CDR2 FYNNEI. As for this clone: The antigen is unknown.

Sequenced: naive CD8+ T cells sorted from blood. The chain links TRBV2 to TRBJ2-3; TRBD2 agrees at 11 bases. The origin of this receptor is a young man in good health. CDR3 sequence: CASSATRVWLAGGEPTDTQYF. CDR3 nucleotides: TGTGCCAGCAGTGCTACAAGGGTCTGGCTAGCGGGAGGTGAACCCACAGATACGCAGTATTTT.